The 25 T cell receptor beta chains presented below share a single source sample, sequenced in a study of CD8+ T cells in alopecia areata. RNA was extracted and reverse transcribed into cDNA as the sequencing template. The repertoire was sequenced with immunoSEQ multiplex PCR; TCRdb's copy has only in-frame clones and lacks some. The sample holds a few hundred thousand clones, 60% seen once. Specified treatment: oral pan-JAK inhibitor, 5-10 mg twice daily. The sample was CD4+ T cells sorted from blood, taken around week 53, from a patient treated with tofacitinib. The receptors were gathered from a human donor with alopecia areata.

The chain couples TRBV9 to TRBJ2-1; the match to TRBD2 covers 8 bases. Germline CDR1 is SGDLS and CDR2 is YYNGEE. V was clipped by 0 bases and J by 6 bases; unmatched bases: 8. CDR3 length: 16 residues. The DNA for the CDR3 is TGTGCCAGCAGCGTAGTGATGGCGGGGGGCCGCAATGAGCAGTTCTTC. Amino acids: CASSVVMAGGRNEQFF.

This chain connects TRBV29-1 to TRBJ2-4; possible D gene TRBD1, 6 bases. The germline gives CDR1 SQVTM, CDR2 ANQGSEA. Trimming left V 1 base short and J 7 bases short, with 8 bases between. The CDR3 is 12 residues long. The CDR3 region has the DNA TGCAGCGTTGAAGTCCAGGGGAACATTCAGTACTTC. Translation gives CSVEVQGNIQYF.

The rearrangement links TRBV29-1 to TRBJ2-7; TRBD1 might be the D (6 bases). V was clipped by 6 bases and J by 5 bases, with 20 bases between them. Germline V CDR1 and CDR2: SQVTM, ANQGSEA. The CDR3 is 14 residues long. CDR3 coding DNA: TGCAGCGTGAAACAGGGCAATATGCGCGACGAGCAGTACTTC. It yields the protein CSVKQGNMRDEQYF.

Comment on this clone: The sample holds other DNA sequences that translate to the same CDR3. The J gene is TRBJ1-2, the V gene TRBV7-9, with D maybe TRBD1 (6 bases). V was clipped by 5 bases and J by 0 bases, with 10 bases between them. Germline V gene lookup returns CDR1 SEHNR and CDR2 FQNEAQ (reference sequence). The CDR3 runs to 14 residues. The CDR3 region has the DNA TGTGCCAGCAGCCCGACAGGAACTAACTATGGCTACACCTTC. It specifies CASSPTGTNYGYTF.

V and J are TRBV15 and TRBJ1-6; D ambiguous. The CDR3 spans 15 residues. Trimming removed 1 base at V and 7 bases at J, with 11 bases between. Germline V gene lookup returns CDR1 LNHNV and CDR2 YYDKDF (reference sequence). The CDR3 DNA reads as TGTGCCACCAGCAGAGGGGCGGTTGGGAATTCACCCCTCCACTTT. It codes for CATSRGAVGNSPLHF.

This clone appeared once. This chain uses TRBV7-2 with TRBJ1-5; no reliable D call. The CDR3 contains 14 residues. V was cut by 2 bases and J by 9 bases, with 14 bases left in between. The V gene's germline CDR1 is SGHTA and CDR2 FQGNSA. CDR3 sequence: CASSLLREEGPQHF. The CDR3 DNA follows: TGTGCCAGCAGCTTATTGAGGGAAGAAGGGCCCCAGCATTTT.

The chain links TRBV9 to TRBJ2-1, with 12 bases fitting TRBD2. Trimming at V came to 3 bases and at J to 2 bases, leaving 3 bases not matched to a gene. This CDR3 region has 16 residues. Germline CDR1 SGDLS, CDR2 YYNGEE. CDR3 protein: CASSAGLAGPYNEQFF. The CDR3, as DNA: TGTGCCAGCAGCGCCGGACTAGCGGGGCCCTACAATGAGCAGTTCTTC.

The chain has TRBV6-1 and TRBJ1-2, with D perhaps matching TRBD1 (5 bases). The CDR3 extends over 13 amino acids. V gave up 7 bases and J gave up 7 bases, with 16 bases separating them. Per the germline V gene, CDR1 is MNHNS and CDR2 is SASEGT. This CDR3 is CASTEGLSGGYTF. CDR3 sequence (DNA): TGTGCCAGCACCGAGGGGTTAAGTGGTGGCTACACCTTC.

The rearrangement uses TRBV5-6 and TRBJ2-2, with D possibly being TRBD1 (6 bases). This CDR3 comprises 16 residues. The germline V gene encodes CDR1 SGHDT and CDR2 YYEEEE. The V gene lost 4 bases and the J gene lost 0 bases, with 13 bases spanning the gap. The chain's CDR3 is CASSPSGHPNTGELFF. The CDR3, as DNA: TGTGCCAGCAGCCCATCGGGACACCCGAACACCGGGGAGCTGTTTTTT.

V gene TRBV6-5 combines with J gene TRBJ2-7; weak D call: TRBD1 (5 bases). Germline CDR1 reads MNHEY; CDR2 reads SVGAGI. The V and J ends lost 2 bases and 1 base respectively, with 15 bases between them. This CDR3 is 16 amino acids long. The CDR3 here is CASSYPSGTGSYEQYF. The CDR3 nucleotides read TGTGCCAGCAGTTACCCTTCCGGAACAGGATCCTACGAGCAGTACTTC.

The chain combines TRBV30 with TRBJ2-2; D gene ambiguous. Germline loops: CDR1 GTSNPN, CDR2 SVGIG (reference sequence). The CDR3 is made up of 13 amino acids. Trimming removed 0 bases at V and 6 bases at J, with 8 bases between. CDR3 sequence: CAWSVLGPGELFF. For the CDR3, the DNA is TGTGCCTGGAGTGTATTAGGGCCCGGGGAGCTGTTTTTT. The complete variable domain, with remaining parts taken from reference TRBV30 and TRBJ2-2, reads SQTIHQWPATLVQPVGSPLSLECTVEGTSNPNLYWYRQAAGRGLQLLFYSVGIGQISSEVPQNLSASRPQDRQFILSSKKLLLSDSGFYLCAWSVLGPGELFFGEGSRLTVL.

V gene TRBV19 combines with J gene TRBJ1-5; unclear D gene. V shed 9 bases and J shed 5 bases, with 14 bases lying between them. The CDR3 consists of 13 residues. Germline assignment: CDR1 LNHDA and CDR2 SQIVND (reference sequence). This CDR3 reads CASKVGNHQPQHF. The CDR3 bases are TGTGCCAGCAAAGTCGGAAATCATCAGCCCCAGCATTTT. Combining the CDR3 with reference TRBV19 and TRBJ1-5 gives the whole variable domain DGGITQSPKYLFRKEGQNVTLSCEQNLNHDAMYWYRQDPGQGLRLIYYSQIVNDFQKGDIAEGYSVSREKKESFPLTVTSAQKNPTAFYLCASKVGNHQPQHFGDGTRLSIL.

In DNA, the CDR3 is TGTGCCAGCAGCGTAGACGGACAGGGGATAAGAGAGACCCAGTACTTC. This gives the protein CASSVDGQGIRETQYF. This chain connects TRBV9 to TRBJ2-5; 9 bases are a match to TRBD1. Germline assignment: CDR1 SGDLS and CDR2 YYNGEE. This CDR3 spans 16 amino acids. Germline trimming cut 0 bases from V and 4 bases from J; bases unmatched to any gene: 7.

This sequence joins TRBV7-6 and TRBJ2-6, with 8 positions matching TRBD1. The germline V gene encodes CDR1 SGHVS and CDR2 FNYEAQ. CDR3 length: 17 residues. With V trimmed by 5 bases and J by 2 bases, 8 bases remained unmatched. Here the CDR3 reads CASSHGQGLAGANVLTF. Here the CDR3 DNA reads TGTGCCAGCAGCCACGGACAGGGACTCGCTGGGGCCAACGTCCTGACTTTC.

A single count supports this clone. V is TRBV30 and J is TRBJ1-1; 7 bases map to TRBD1. This CDR3 contains 13 residues. The germline V gene has CDR1 GTSNPN and CDR2 SVGIG (reference sequence). The V gene end was trimmed by 2 bases and the J gene end by 4 bases; junction bases not matched to a gene: 4. The chain's CDR3 is CAWSMQGGTEAFF. The CDR3 DNA reads TGTGCCTGGAGTATGCAGGGGGGCACTGAAGCTTTCTTT.

The rearrangement links TRBV13 to TRBJ2-7; possible D gene TRBD1, 6 bases. Trimming cost V 5 bases and J 2 bases, with 22 bases left between them. The germline CDR1 and CDR2 sequences are PRHDT and FYEKMQ (reference sequence). CDR3 length equals 17 residues. DNA of the CDR3: TGTGCCAGCAGCCCTCAGTCAGGGACACCGCAGGCCTACGAGCAGTACTTC. Its translation: CASSPQSGTPQAYEQYF. Full variable domain (missing parts from reference TRBV13 and TRBJ2-7): AAGVIQSPRHLIKEKRETATLKCYPIPRHDTVYWYQQGPGQDPQFLISFYEKMQSDKGSIPDRFSAQQFSDYHSELNMSSLELGDSALYFCASSPQSGTPQAYEQYFGPGTRLTVT.

This chain joins TRBV27 and TRBJ2-1; no firm D call. CDR3 length: 13 amino acids. Germline-derived CDR1 and CDR2 are MNHEY and SMNVEV (reference sequence). V was pared by 5 bases and J by 9 bases, with 14 bases between. CDR3 loop: CASSGKRLGEQFF. The CDR3 nucleotides are TGTGCCAGCAGTGGAAAAAGGCTGGGTGAGCAGTTCTTC.

The V gene is TRBV4-2, the J gene TRBJ2-1; 10 bases map to TRBD2. Trimming removed 1 base from V and 5 bases from J; junction bases left unmatched: 5. CDR1 is LGHNA and CDR2 is YNFKEQ in the germline V gene. The CDR3 has 16 amino acids. The CDR3 is CASSQARTSGDNEQFF. As DNA, the CDR3 is TGTGCCAGCAGCCAAGCGAGGACTAGCGGTGACAATGAGCAGTTCTTC.

The chain recombines TRBV9 with TRBJ2-3; TRBD1 or TRBD2 may be the D gene (5 bases each). Germline lookup yields CDR1 SGDLS and CDR2 YYNGEE. The CDR3 totals 15 residues. Trimming left V 0 bases short and J 2 bases short, with 10 bases between. In nucleotides, the CDR3 is TGTGCCAGCAGCGTAGGGGGACGATTCACAGATACGCAGTATTTT. It specifies CASSVGGRFTDTQYF.

The rearrangement links TRBV7-2 to TRBJ2-2; D unclear. There are 15 residues in the CDR3. The V end lost 1 base, the J end lost 6 bases, and 12 bases lay between the germline ends. Germline-derived CDR1 and CDR2 are SGHTA and FQGNSA. The CDR3 nucleotides are TGTGCCAGCAGCTTAGACGGCCGAGGCTCCGGGGAGCTGTTTTTT. Protein sequence: CASSLDGRGSGELFF.

The chain couples TRBV6-5 to TRBJ2-1; D is ambiguous. The CDR3 length is 13 residues. The V end was cut by 8 bases, the J end by 5 bases, with 13 bases between. From germline, CDR1 is MNHEY and CDR2 SVGAGI. CDR3 DNA sequence: TGTGCCAGCGGGCCCGAAGGCCACAATGAGCAGTTCTTC. Protein sequence: CASGPEGHNEQFF.

The V gene is TRBV4-1, the J gene TRBJ1-2, with D perhaps TRBD1 (5 bases). V was cut by 1 base and J by 4 bases, with 13 bases left in between. Looked up from germline, CDR1 is MGHRA and CDR2 is YSYEKL. The CDR3 covers 15 residues. The chain's CDR3 is CASSQGELGGYGYTF. The CDR3 DNA reads TGCGCCAGCAGCCAAGGGGAACTGGGGGGCTATGGCTACACCTTC.

This chain links TRBV7-8 with TRBJ2-2; D is ambiguous. This CDR3 spans 14 amino acids. CDR1 is SGHVS, CDR2 FQNEAQ, per germline. V dropped 0 bases and J dropped 7 bases, with 9 bases sitting between them. The CDR3 nucleotides read TGTGCCAGCAGCTTAGCAGACATGATCGGGGAGCTGTTTTTT. Translating it yields CASSLADMIGELFF.

This clone was seen a few times. The chain has TRBV7-9 and TRBJ1-2; tentative D call: TRBD1 (6 bases). With 1 base removed from V and 6 bases from J, the gap between germline ends came to 9 bases. The CDR3 consists of 13 residues. Germline CDR1 is SEHNR and CDR2 is FQNEAQ (reference sequence). The CDR3 sequence is CASSLGAGDGYTF. In DNA, the CDR3 is TGTGCCAGCAGCTTAGGTGCAGGGGATGGCTACACCTTC.

This clone showed up just a few times. V gene TRBV11-3 combines with J gene TRBJ2-1; the D gene could be TRBD1 or TRBD2 (5 bases each). The germline CDR1 and CDR2 sequences are SGHNT and YENEEA. There are 15 residues in the CDR3. The ends were cut back, 0 bases at V and 6 bases at J, with 12 bases in the middle. The DNA for the CDR3 is TGTGCCAGCAGCTTAGATCCCGCAGGGAGCAATGAGCAGTTCTTC. Amino acids: CASSLDPAGSNEQFF. Supplemented by reference TRBV11-3 and TRBJ2-1, the full variable domain reads EAGVVQSPRYKIIEKKQPVAFWCNPISGHNTLYWYLQNLGQGPELLIRYENEEAVDDSQLPKDRFSAERLKGVDSTLKIQPAELGDSAVYLCASSLDPAGSNEQFFGPGTRLTVL.